These 5 T cell receptor beta chains share one sample of origin, sequenced in a study of blood T cell repertoires in COVID-19. Measured with immunoSEQ multiplex PCR; TCRdb has only the in-frame clones, and not every one. The sample lists tens of thousands of clones, about 83% occurring once. The specimen sequenced was peripheral blood. These receptors all come from a human donor in a cohort sampled during active COVID-19.

The chain combines TRBV24-1 with TRBJ2-1; 8 nucleotides line up with TRBD2. Germline loops: CDR1 KGHDR, CDR2 SFDVKD. The CDR3 contains 13 residues. CDR3 sequence (DNA): TGTGGAGCGGGCGGGGGGCCGAACAATGAGCAGTTCTTC. Amino acid sequence: CGAGGGPNNEQFF.

The rearrangement links TRBV6-5 to TRBJ2-3; D may be TRBD1 (5 bases). The V gene's germline CDR1 is MNHEY and CDR2 SVGAGI. V lost 0 bases to trimming and J lost 3 bases, with 10 bases between them. The CDR3 totals 15 residues. The CDR3 protein is CASSYSVGRTDTQYF. The CDR3 region has the DNA TGTGCCAGCAGTTACTCGGTGGGGCGGACAGATACGCAGTATTTT.

The chain has TRBV10-2 and TRBJ1-4; D may be TRBD1 (6 bases). The CDR3 has 16 amino acids. CDR1 and CDR2 (germline): WSHSY, SAAADI. Between the trimmed V and J ends, which lost 6 bases and 4 bases, there was a span of 18 bases. The CDR3 protein is CASRRNSGADNEKLFF. CDR3 bases: TGCGCCAGCAGACGAAACTCAGGGGCCGATAATGAAAAACTGTTTTTT.

V and J are TRBV9 and TRBJ2-5; D call uncertain. The CDR3 has 12 residues. CDR1 and CDR2 from the germline V gene are SGDLS and YYNGEE. V lost 0 bases to trimming and J lost 4 bases, with 4 bases between them. CDR3 protein: CASSVGGETQYF. The CDR3 DNA follows: TGTGCCAGCAGCGTAGGAGGAGAGACCCAGTACTTC.

This clone was detected a few times. This chain joins TRBV7-4 and TRBJ1-1; 7 positions match TRBD1. J lost 7 bases, V lost 5 bases, and 22 bases had no gene match. CDR3 length: 18 residues. The germline V gene has CDR1 SGHVT and CDR2 SQSDAQ. The CDR3 DNA follows: TGTGCCAGCAGCCGGCCCCTTTCAACGGGACAGATGAAGTATGAAGCTTTCTTT. It is translated as CASSRPLSTGQMKYEAFF.